One sample yielded the 6 T cell receptor beta chains listed below, sequenced in a study of cytomegalovirus exposure and HLA in healthy donors. PCR used 60 Vbeta primers and 13 Jbeta primers. The data were produced by immunoSEQ multiplex PCR, yet TCRdb's version contains in-frame clones alone and is incomplete. The profile shows 130,000 or so clones, nearly 80% of them singletons. The sample comprised PBMCs. Receptors originate from a middle-aged woman in good health and CMV-seronegative.

The chain has TRBV5-1 and TRBJ2-1, with 10 bases identical to TRBD2. This CDR3 has 15 amino acids. Looked up from germline, CDR1 is SGHRS and CDR2 is YFSETQ. J lost 4 bases, V lost 3 bases, and 4 bases had no gene match. This CDR3 is CASSWSSGSYNEQFF. As DNA, the CDR3 is TGCGCCAGCAGCTGGTCTAGCGGGAGTTACAATGAGCAGTTCTTC.

This chain connects TRBV5-1 to TRBJ1-2, with 8 positions matching TRBD1. V lost 3 bases and J lost 8; bases outside the gene matches: 6. The germline CDR1 and CDR2 sequences are SGHRS and YFSETQ. The CDR3 runs to 13 residues. The CDR3 coding sequence is TGCGCCAGCAGCTCTGGACAGGGAAAAGGCTACACCTTC. Encoded protein: CASSSGQGKGYTF.

This clone was detected only a few times. The chain joins TRBV2 to TRBJ1-2, with 8 bases identical to TRBD1. The CDR3 loop spans 14 amino acids. Trimming removed 3 bases from V and 5 bases from J; junction bases left unmatched: 5. Germline V CDR1 and CDR2: SNHLY, FYNNEI. The CDR3 region is CASSEQGARYGYTF. CDR3 nucleotide sequence: TGTGCCAGCAGTGAGCAGGGGGCACGTTATGGCTACACCTTC.

Turning to this clone: Other DNA sequences in the same sample also yield this CDR3. The chain has TRBV11-3 and TRBJ2-1; 10 nucleotides agree with TRBD2. The V gene end was trimmed by 1 base and the J gene end by 4 bases; junction bases not matched to a gene: 1. The CDR3 loop spans 15 amino acids. Germline CDR1 reads SGHNT; CDR2 reads YENEEA. The CDR3 sequence is CASSLGTSGYNEQFF. CDR3 nucleotide sequence: TGTGCCAGCAGCTTAGGGACTAGCGGTTACAATGAGCAGTTCTTC.

J is TRBJ1-1 and V is TRBV6-1; possible D gene TRBD1, 6 bases. Germline V lookup: CDR1 MNHNS, CDR2 SASEGT. The CDR3 covers 16 residues. V lost 0 bases and J 5 bases, leaving 16 bases between the germline ends. The CDR3 loop reads CASSEALRARGTEAFF. CDR3 bases: TGTGCCAGCAGTGAAGCGCTAAGGGCGAGGGGGACTGAAGCTTTCTTT.

The chain combines TRBV5-1 with TRBJ2-7; D is possibly TRBD2 (6 bases). The germline V gene encodes CDR1 SGHRS and CDR2 YFSETQ. The CDR3 length is 14 residues. V was trimmed by 4 bases and J by 2 bases, leaving 13 bases between them. CDR3 region: CASSPLSGAYEQYF. For the CDR3, the DNA is TGCGCCAGCAGCCCACTATCGGGAGCCTACGAGCAGTACTTC.